This TCR beta chain originates from a study of response to subunit inactivated influenza vaccine. Study-wide points: It was the authors' suggestion that each seasonal influenza vaccination recruits few new T cells.

This clonotype has more than one count but fewer than ten. Its antigen is undetermined. A single record per CDR3 protein comes from TCRdb applying MiXCR to the RT-PCR reads. The table has about 700,000 distinct CDR3 sequences, about 15% seen once; the top ten hold 6.5% to 8.5%. Trimming removed 0 bases from V and 8 bases from J; junction bases left unmatched: 10. The germline gives CDR1 LGHNA, CDR2 YNFKEQ. The CDR3 runs to 16 residues. The sequenced sample was PBMCs from blood, obtained roughly 2 weeks before vaccination. The chain couples TRBV4-2 to TRBJ2-1; 7 nucleotides align to TRBD2. The source of this sequence is a man between 50 and 59 years old who received an inactivated influenza vaccine. The CDR3 protein is CASSQELEASGYEQFF. CDR3 coding DNA: TGTGCCAGCAGCCAAGAATTGGAGGCTAGCGGTTATGAGCAGTTCTTC.